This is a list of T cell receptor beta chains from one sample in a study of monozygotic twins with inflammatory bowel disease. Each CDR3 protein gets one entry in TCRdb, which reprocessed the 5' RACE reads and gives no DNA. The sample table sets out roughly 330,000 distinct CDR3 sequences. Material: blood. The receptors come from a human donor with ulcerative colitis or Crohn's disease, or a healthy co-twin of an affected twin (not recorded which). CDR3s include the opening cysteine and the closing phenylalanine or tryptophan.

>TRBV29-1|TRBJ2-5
CSGQGTGKETQYF
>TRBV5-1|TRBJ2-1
CASSWASGSPEYEQFF
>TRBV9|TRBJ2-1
CASSVKRTSGRYNEQFF
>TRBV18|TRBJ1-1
CASSPQGGNTEAFF
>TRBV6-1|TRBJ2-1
CASSGGLSSYNEQFF
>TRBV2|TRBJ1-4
CASSVTGSANEKLFF
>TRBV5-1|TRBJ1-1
CASSFSVNTEAFF
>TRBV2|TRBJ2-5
CASRPTSRETQYF
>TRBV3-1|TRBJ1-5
CASSQGLGTDYYSNQPQHF
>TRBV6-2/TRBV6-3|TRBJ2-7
CASSPRGFPYEQYF
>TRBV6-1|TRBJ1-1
CATPGDSGNGQAFF